Sequencing of this T cell receptor (beta chain) was carried out in a study of T cell repertoires in cytomegalovirus infection. Study context: HLA-B-restricted CMV epitopes that are well studied, plus recently identified HLA-C-restricted ones, were used by the study. Whole-study findings and limits: The ex vivo response showed dominance by HLA-C-restricted CMV-specific TCR beta clonotypes.

Trimming shortened V by 10 bases and J by 5 bases, and 20 bases separated the two germline ends. This CDR3 comprises 14 residues. CDR1 and CDR2 from the germline V gene are SNHLY and FYNNEI. This clonotype was picked up a small number of times. Antigen specificity is unknown. One entry per CDR3 protein results from TCRdb running MiXCR on the reads. Of under 150,000 distinct CDR3 sequences listed, over 30% are singletons. This chain links TRBV2 with TRBJ2-5; D call uncertain. Sequenced material: CD8+ T cells from cultured PBMCs, taken from culture after CMV antigen stimulation. This sequence originates from a human donor in good health (CMV status not recorded). Some clones in this sample may be carry-over from other donors' samples. The CDR3 loop is CATNGLASEETQYF. CDR3 coding DNA: TGTGCCACCAACGGCCTCGCCTCCGAGGAGACCCAGTACTTC.